Each of the 27 T cell receptor beta chains below was sequenced from the same sample in a study of shared clonotypes between healthy human individuals. Measured with immunoSEQ multiplex PCR; TCRdb has only the in-frame clones, and not every one. The sample records over a million clones, roughly 98.5% being singletons. Sequences were obtained from naive CD4+ T cells sorted from blood. As to subset: CD45RA+ positively selected. All receptors come from a man younger than 40 in good health.

The gene calls are TRBV30 and TRBJ1-1; D not resolved. Trimming left V 3 bases short and J 3 bases short, with 8 bases between. From germline, CDR1 is GTSNPN and CDR2 SVGIG (reference sequence). This CDR3 spans 12 amino acids. The chain's CDR3 is CAWSSRDTEAFF. Here the CDR3 DNA reads TGTGCCTGGAGCTCTAGGGACACTGAAGCTTTCTTT.

This clone was seen just once. This chain joins TRBV28 and TRBJ1-5, with no clear D. The CDR3 covers 16 residues. V was clipped by 4 bases and J by 6 bases, with 19 bases between them. Germline CDR1 is MDHEN and CDR2 is SYDVKM. This CDR3 is CASSSTGWRTTQPQHF. The DNA for the CDR3 is TGTGCCAGCAGTTCCACGGGCTGGAGGACCACTCAGCCCCAGCATTTT.

The genes are TRBV28 and TRBJ2-1; 9 bases align to TRBD2. Unmatched junction bases numbered 11, after V lost 3 bases and J lost 5 bases. CDR1 and CDR2 (germline): MDHEN, SYDVKM. The CDR3 consists of 17 residues. CDR3 nucleotides: TGTGCCAGCAGTTTTGTGTCCACTAGCGGGTGGAACAATGAGCAGTTCTTC. This encodes CASSFVSTSGWNNEQFF.

V and J are TRBV14 and TRBJ2-7; 10 bases fit TRBD2. V dropped 4 bases and J dropped 12; count of bases not matched to a gene: 9. Per germline, CDR1 SGHDN and CDR2 FVKESK. The CDR3 consists of 13 residues. DNA of the CDR3: TGTGCCAGCAGCCCCCGGCTAGCGGGAGTGCTGTACTTC. It codes for CASSPRLAGVLYF.

V is TRBV5-8 and J is TRBJ1-2; possibly TRBD1 for D (5 bases). Trimming removed 4 bases from V and 7 bases from J, with 23 bases in between. The CDR3 length is 16 residues. The germline gives CDR1 SGHTS, CDR2 YDEGEE. CDR3 sequence (DNA): TGTGCCAGCAGCCCCGGGAACGGGCAGGGCTTTTTTGGCTACACCTTC. This codes for CASSPGNGQGFFGYTF.

The V and J genes are TRBV7-2 and TRBJ2-7; D remains unclear. This CDR3 contains 14 residues. In germline, CDR1 is SGHTA, CDR2 FQGNSA. V gave up 1 base and J gave up 0 bases, with 7 bases separating them. This CDR3 reads CASSLGQSSYEQYF. The CDR3 DNA reads TGTGCCAGCAGCTTAGGTCAAAGCTCCTACGAGCAGTACTTC.

V and J are TRBV18 and TRBJ1-1; 10 bases agree with TRBD1. CDR1 and CDR2 from the germline V gene are KGHSH and LQKENI. Trimming removed 6 bases from V and 2 bases from J; junction bases left unmatched: 6. The CDR3 spans 15 residues. The CDR3 DNA sequence: TGTGCCAGCTCCCCTGGGACAGGGGAAAACACTGAAGCTTTCTTT. Translation gives CASSPGTGENTEAFF.

V gene TRBV14 combines with J gene TRBJ2-1; D is uncertain. CDR1 and CDR2 (germline): SGHDN, FVKESK. The CDR3 is 15 residues long. The V and J ends lost 2 bases and 5 bases respectively, with 13 bases between them. CDR3 protein: CASSQNWGRNNEQFF. The CDR3 nucleotides read TGTGCCAGCAGCCAAAACTGGGGAAGGAACAATGAGCAGTTCTTC.

The gene calls are TRBV5-8 and TRBJ1-5, with TRBD1 matching 7 bases. Trimming cost V 5 bases and J 7 bases; bases outside gene matches: 21. This CDR3 contains 18 residues. Germline V CDR1 and CDR2: SGHTS, YDEGEE. This chain's CDR3 is CASSVKSGSDRVGQPQHF. CDR3 in DNA: TGTGCCAGCAGTGTCAAGAGTGGGTCCGACAGGGTTGGGCAGCCCCAGCATTTT.

The chain employs TRBV28 and TRBJ1-2, with 9 bases identical to TRBD1. The J segment lost 6 bases and the V segment lost 5 bases, leaving 4 bases of the junction unmatched. The CDR3 has 13 amino acids. Germline V lookup: CDR1 MDHEN, CDR2 SYDVKM. In nucleotides, the CDR3 is TGTGCCAGCAGTCCAGGGGACAGGGATGGCTACACCTTC. This codes for CASSPGDRDGYTF.

This clone was detected once. The chain joins TRBV27 to TRBJ2-7, with 7 positions matching TRBD1. The germline CDR1 and CDR2 sequences are MNHEY and SMNVEV (reference sequence). The CDR3 runs 12 residues. V was pared by 5 bases and J by 3 bases, with 1 base of the junction left unmatched. The CDR3 DNA follows: TGTGCCAGCAGTGGGGACAGCTACGAGCAGTACTTC. It specifies CASSGDSYEQYF.

The rearrangement joins TRBV4-3 to TRBJ1-2; TRBD1 might be the D (6 bases). The germline V gene encodes CDR1 LGHNA and CDR2 YSLEER. The CDR3 loop spans 16 amino acids. V lost 0 bases and J lost 0, with 11 bases in between. The CDR3 protein is CASSQDLYRANYGYTF. The CDR3 DNA follows: TGCGCCAGCAGCCAAGATCTGTACAGGGCTAACTATGGCTACACCTTC.

CDR3 region: CASSQGAARTGELFF. Written as DNA, the CDR3 is TGTGCCAGCAGCCAGGGGGCAGCTAGGACCGGGGAGCTGTTTTTT. The chain uses TRBV7-2 and TRBJ2-2; 8 positions match TRBD1. Germline CDR1 reads SGHTA; CDR2 reads FQGNSA. With V trimmed by 5 bases and J by 5 bases, 7 bases remained unmatched. There are 15 residues in the CDR3.

The chain links TRBV19 to TRBJ1-3, with D perhaps TRBD1 (5 bases). Germline CDR1 and CDR2: LNHDA and SQIVND (reference sequence). The CDR3 length is 16 residues. V lost 4 bases to trimming and J lost 0 bases, with 13 bases between them. In nucleotides, the CDR3 is TGTGCCAGTAGTAACCCGGGACCAAGCTCTGGAAACACCATATATTTT. Translated, it gives CASSNPGPSSGNTIYF.

The rearrangement joins TRBV7-3 to TRBJ2-1; a possible D gene is TRBD1 (6 bases). This CDR3 comprises 14 residues. The germline V gene encodes CDR1 SGHTA and CDR2 FQGTGA. Trimming shortened V by 1 base and J by 6 bases, and 10 bases separated the two germline ends. The CDR3 nucleotides are TGTGCCAGCAGCTTAAATTCAGGGGTCAATGAGCAGTTCTTC. Encoded protein: CASSLNSGVNEQFF.

The chain has TRBV6-1 and TRBJ1-4, with D possibly matching TRBD1 (6 bases). V was clipped by 4 bases and J by 3 bases, with 18 bases between them. The CDR3 runs to 17 residues. The germline V gene has CDR1 MNHNS and CDR2 SASEGT. DNA for the CDR3: TGTGCCAGCAGTGTAACAGGGAATGGCGCATCTAATGAAAAACTGTTTTTT. Translated: CASSVTGNGASNEKLFF.

J is TRBJ2-7 and V is TRBV7-6, with D possibly TRBD1 on 6 matching bases. The CDR3 runs to 13 residues. The germline V gene has CDR1 SGHVS and CDR2 FNYEAQ. V was shortened by 6 bases and J by 3 bases, with 12 bases between the two germline ends. The CDR3 spells CASSRTAFYEQYF. The CDR3 bases are TGTGCCAGCAGTAGGACAGCATTCTACGAGCAGTACTTC.

The V gene is TRBV19, the J gene TRBJ1-1, with D possibly being TRBD1 (5 bases). V was pared by 5 bases and J by 8 bases, with 21 bases between. Germline CDR1 and CDR2: LNHDA and SQIVND (reference sequence). The CDR3 is made up of 15 amino acids. As DNA, the CDR3 is TGTGCCAGTAGTGCCGAAAAGACCAACCGGGACGAAGCTTTCTTT. Translated, it gives CASSAEKTNRDEAFF.

This clone was seen once. This sample also contains other DNA sequences that code for the same CDR3. The chain combines TRBV9 with TRBJ2-1; the D is unclear. Between the trimmed V and J ends, which lost 3 bases and 2 bases, there was a span of 9 bases. The CDR3 length is 14 residues. Germline CDR1 reads SGDLS; CDR2 reads YYNGEE. The CDR3 sequence is CASSATGTYNEQFF. The CDR3 nucleotides read TGTGCCAGCAGCGCCACTGGGACCTACAATGAGCAGTTCTTC.

The gene calls are TRBV4-1 and TRBJ1-5, with no clear D. Trimming took 0 bases from V and 4 from J, leaving 13 bases between them. CDR3 size: 16 residues. Germline V gene data show CDR1 as MGHRA and CDR2 as YSYEKL. The CDR3 DNA reads as TGCGCCAGCAGCCAAGAATGGCAGCAAATAAATCAGCCCCAGCATTTT. As protein: CASSQEWQQINQPQHF.

The rearrangement uses TRBV12-5 and TRBJ2-7; no clear D. This CDR3 region has 14 residues. V dropped 6 bases and J dropped 5 bases, with 17 bases sitting between them. Looked up from germline, CDR1 is LGHNT and CDR2 is FRNRAP. The CDR3 coding sequence is TGTGCTAGTGGGCTACCTGCCCCGGAAGACGAGCAGTACTTC. Translated: CASGLPAPEDEQYF.

The chain couples TRBV10-3 to TRBJ2-7, with 10 bases that match TRBD1. The CDR3 runs to 15 residues. CDR1 ENHRY and CDR2 SYGVKD come from the germline V gene. Unmatched junction bases numbered 5, after V lost 6 bases and J lost 0 bases. The chain's CDR3 is CAIRGDRGLSYEQYF. CDR3 in DNA: TGTGCCATCAGGGGCGACAGGGGGCTCTCCTACGAGCAGTACTTC.

As regards this clone: The sample contains more than one DNA sequence encoding this CDR3. The V call is TRBV28, the J call TRBJ2-5; unclear D gene. This CDR3 has 13 amino acids. The ends were cut back, 2 bases at V and 1 base at J, with 5 bases in the middle. Per germline, CDR1 MDHEN and CDR2 SYDVKM. This CDR3 reads CASSLPVQETQYF. CDR3 DNA: TGTGCCAGCAGTTTACCTGTCCAAGAGACCCAGTACTTC.

The V gene is TRBV7-2, the J gene TRBJ2-3, with a possible D match to TRBD1 (5 bases). V lost 5 bases and J lost 0, with 18 bases in between. The CDR3 spans 17 residues. Germline V lookup: CDR1 SGHTA, CDR2 FQGNSA. The CDR3: CASSHRRLRVSTDTQYF. DNA for the CDR3: TGTGCCAGCAGCCACAGGCGGTTGAGAGTAAGCACAGATACGCAGTATTTT.

Comment on this clone: The sample has other DNA sequences that encode this CDR3 too. The chain links TRBV30 to TRBJ1-5, with 7 bases lining up with TRBD1. V gave up 1 base and J gave up 4 bases; unmatched junction bases: 1. The CDR3 runs 13 residues. Germline assignment: CDR1 GTSNPN and CDR2 SVGIG (reference sequence). DNA of the CDR3: TGTGCCTGGAGTGCAGGGGGTAATCAGCCCCAGCATTTT. Encoded protein: CAWSAGGNQPQHF.

The V call is TRBV5-1, the J call TRBJ2-2; 10 bases are a match to TRBD2. Germline loops: CDR1 SGHRS, CDR2 YFSETQ. J was trimmed by 1 base and V by 0 bases; bases with no gene match: 3. This CDR3 comprises 17 residues. The chain's CDR3 is CASSLVPSGGNTGELFF. CDR3 bases: TGCGCCAGCAGCTTGGTGCCTAGCGGGGGGAACACCGGGGAGCTGTTTTTT.

V is TRBV19 and J is TRBJ2-4; 9 bases fit TRBD1. V shed 6 bases and J 0 bases; nucleotides not matched to a gene: 6. Germline assignment: CDR1 LNHDA and CDR2 SQIVND (reference sequence). The CDR3 is made up of 16 amino acids. CDR3 region: CASRPQGAGAKNIQYF. For the CDR3, the DNA is TGTGCCAGTAGACCACAGGGGGCAGGAGCCAAAAACATTCAGTACTTC. The complete variable domain, with remaining parts taken from reference TRBV19 and TRBJ2-4, reads DGGITQSPKYLFRKEGQNVTLSCEQNLNHDAMYWYRQDPGQGLRLIYYSQIVNDFQKGDIAEGYSVSREKKESFPLTVTSAQKNPTAFYLCASRPQGAGAKNIQYFGAGTRLSVL.